This TCR beta chain originates from a study of T-cell memory formation after mild COVID-19. Study context: Among the donors, TCR clusters were largely specific to each donor.

Findings of the study overall: Of the contracting clones, CD4+ ones lay mainly in CM and EM, and CD8+ ones in EMRA. Some clones that responded were present in memory (sampled pre-infection), which suggests cross-reactive memory joined.

This clonotype appeared many times. No antigen is known for it. TCR alpha and TCR beta cDNA libraries carrying sample barcodes and UMIs came from 5'RACE with constant-segment primers. MiXCR, applied by TCRdb to the 5' RACE reads, yields one record per CDR3 protein. The sample carries 470,000 or so distinct CDR3 sequences, around a sixth recorded once. The CDR3 length is 17 residues. V lost 5 bases and J lost 2; bases outside the gene matches: 15. From germline, CDR1 is SGHRS and CDR2 YFSETQ. This TCR came from an adult woman who had mild COVID-19 (a few samples of this study predate the infection). Cell type and time point are not known. Specimen: PBMCs or a T cell subset sorted from them (not recorded which). The chain recombines TRBV5-1 with TRBJ1-1; 7 bases are a match to TRBD1. The CDR3 reads CASRTKSGGSVNTEAFF. In nucleotides, the CDR3 is TGCGCCAGCAGAACCAAATCAGGGGGATCCGTTAACACTGAAGCTTTCTTT. Looking up the rest from reference TRBV5-1 and TRBJ1-1 gives the full variable domain: KAGVTQTPRYLIKTRGQQVTLSCSPISGHRSVSWYQQTPGQGLQFLFEYFSETQRNKGNFPGRFSGRQFSNSRSEMNVSTLELGDSALYLCASRTKSGGSVNTEAFFGQGTRLTVV.